The sequence of this TCR beta chain was determined in a study of immune evolution from preneoplasia to lung adenocarcinoma. Study information: HLA loss of heterozygosity: 6% to 7.5% AIS, less than 18% MIA, around 33% ADC, none AAH. Overall study findings and caveats: Normal lung had the highest top T cell clone frequencies.

CDR1 SGHVS and CDR2 FNYEAQ come from the germline V gene. Trimming took off 1 base at V and 2 bases at J, with 9 bases between the two ends. This CDR3 contains 15 residues. With respect to this clone: What it binds is not known.

Only in-frame clones appear in the TCRdb table, and some are missing; sequencing was by immunoSEQ multiplex PCR. The top ten hold approximately 8.4% of the sample, which has some 5,000 clones, roughly 76% seen once. After pathologic assessment, macro-dissection selected premalignant or tumor cells for extraction. The chain uses TRBV7-6 and TRBJ1-5; D not certain. The sample consisted of FFPE minimally invasive lung adenocarcinoma tissue. This clonotype was obtained from a person aged 70 to 85 with lung adenocarcinoma. CDR3 sequence (DNA): TGTGCCAGCAGCTTAGAAGAGGGTGGCAATCAGCCCCAGCATTTT. Translation: CASSLEEGGNQPQHF.